This T cell receptor (beta chain) was sequenced in a study of T cell repertoires in cytomegalovirus infection (dated by TCRdb to about 2019). Broadly, across the study: Alongside well-studied HLA-B-restricted epitopes, the peptide stimulations were aimed at recently identified HLA-C-restricted CMV epitopes, whose presentation resists viral immunomodulation. Donor HLA type was relevant to the analysis, because carriage of CMV infection together with the matching HLA type was indicated by public TCR beta signatures.

Sequencing took place on an Illumina HiSeq 1500. TCRdb passed the public sequencing reads through fastp at Q25 and MiXCR, retaining productive beta sequences. Each CDR3 protein appears once, grouped with its most common genes and DNA. The sample table holds roughly 500,000 distinct CDR3 sequences, of which about 33% were seen once. The ten largest account for about 17% of the sample. The paper as a whole reports these results and caveats: Carriers of CMV infection plus the relevant HLA type were discriminated by the cumulative frequency of public TCR beta family members in the study cohort and in an independent roughly 340-donor cohort. The ex vivo response was dominated by HLA-C-restricted CMV-specific TCR beta clonotypes, and the single most frequent clonotype in two of eight donors was supplied by these HLA-C-restricted clonotypes.

In the germline V gene, CDR1 corresponds to KGHDR and CDR2 to SFDVKD. The germline V end is reduced by 6 bases and the J end by 9 bases; junction bases left unmatched: 11. Inclusive of the bounding cysteine and phenylalanine, the CDR3 is 16 residues long. Just CDR3 DNA is preserved here, 48 bases in frame from base 1. Points on this clonotype: Its antigen remains unidentified. The input lacks base qualities; no much larger clone sits a single base away.

In light of the paper, this sample's treatment or condition label describes: in vitro stimulation with specific CMV peptide epitopes to enrich CMV-specific T cells. The sequences come from cultured PBMCs, collected from culture after CMV antigen stimulation. The TCR originated in a human donor in good health (CMV status not recorded). Some clones in this sample may be carry-over from other donors' samples. The chain joins TRBV24-1 to TRBJ2-1; 12 bases in between match TRBD2. The CDR3 reads as follows: CATSPPSGRALREQFF. The nucleotide sequence is TGTGCCACCAGTCCACCTAGCGGGAGGGCCTTACGTGAGCAGTTCTTC.